The rows below give T cell receptor beta chains drawn from one sample of a study of blood T cell repertoires in COVID-19. Profiled with immunoSEQ multiplex PCR; TCRdb holds only in-frame clones, not every one. The repertoire holds 25,000 to 30,000 clones, about 83% seen once, with 16% in the top ten. Sample: peripheral blood. The receptors come from a human donor in a cohort sampled during active COVID-19. CDR3s include the opening cysteine and the closing phenylalanine or tryptophan. Fields, in order: clone size, D gene, V gene, J gene, CDR3 protein, CDR3 DNA. A D gene is named only where the DNA matches it firmly. Clone size, where shown, is once, few, many, or a class for clones that have expanded.

once	TRBD2	TRBV5-1	TRBJ2-1	CASSLLASGNNEQFF	TGCGCCAGCAGCTTGTTGGCTAGCGGAAACAATGAGCAGTTCTTC
.	TRBD1	TRBV2	TRBJ1-1	CASSRDRGSLNTEAFF	TGTGCCAGCAGTCGAGACAGGGGGTCCCTGAACACTGAAGCTTTCTTT
.	.	TRBV7-2	TRBJ1-1	CASSLDGVNTEAFF	TGTGCCAGCAGCTTAGATGGAGTGAACACTGAAGCTTTCTTT
.	TRBD2	TRBV19	TRBJ2-1	CASSKLAGEFYNEQFF	TGTGCCAGTAGTAAGCTAGCGGGGGAATTTTACAATGAGCAGTTCTTC
.	.	TRBV7-6	TRBJ1-6	CASSLASQGDSPLHF	TGTGCCAGCAGCTTAGCGTCACAGGGTGATTCACCCCTCCACTTT
.	.	TRBV5-1	TRBJ2-1	CASSLVPGDNEQFF	TGCGCCAGCAGCTTGGTTCCAGGGGACAATGAGCAGTTCTTC
.	.	TRBV6-1	TRBJ1-2	CASSEDPGPLNYGYTF	TGTGCCAGCAGTGAAGATCCAGGGCCCCTAAACTATGGCTACACCTTC
.	.	TRBV6-2/TRBV6-3	TRBJ1-2	CASSPLTGLYGYTF	TGTGCCAGCAGCCCGTTGACAGGCCTCTATGGCTACACCTTC
.	.	TRBV7-2	TRBJ2-7	CASSPLSGIRGEQYF	TGTGCCAGCAGCCCCCTCTCTGGTATCCGCGGCGAGCAGTACTTC
.	.	TRBV19	TRBJ2-2	CASSIRPGFEGNTGELFF	TGTGCCAGTAGTATCCGGCCGGGCTTCGAGGGGAACACCGGGGAGCTGTTTTTT